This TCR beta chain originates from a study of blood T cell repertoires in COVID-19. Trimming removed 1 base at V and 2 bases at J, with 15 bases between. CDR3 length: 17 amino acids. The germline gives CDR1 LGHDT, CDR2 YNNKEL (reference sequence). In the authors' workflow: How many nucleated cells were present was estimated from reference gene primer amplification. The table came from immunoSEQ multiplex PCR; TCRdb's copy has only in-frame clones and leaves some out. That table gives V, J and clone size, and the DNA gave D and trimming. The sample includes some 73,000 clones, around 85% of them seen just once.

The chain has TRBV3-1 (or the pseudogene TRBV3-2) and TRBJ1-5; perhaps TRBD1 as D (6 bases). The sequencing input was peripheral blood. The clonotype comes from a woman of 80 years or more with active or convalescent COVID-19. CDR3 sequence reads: CASSQAPQGWGNQPQHF. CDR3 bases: TGTGCCAGCAGCCAAGCACCACAGGGTTGGGGCAATCAGCCCCAGCATTTT.